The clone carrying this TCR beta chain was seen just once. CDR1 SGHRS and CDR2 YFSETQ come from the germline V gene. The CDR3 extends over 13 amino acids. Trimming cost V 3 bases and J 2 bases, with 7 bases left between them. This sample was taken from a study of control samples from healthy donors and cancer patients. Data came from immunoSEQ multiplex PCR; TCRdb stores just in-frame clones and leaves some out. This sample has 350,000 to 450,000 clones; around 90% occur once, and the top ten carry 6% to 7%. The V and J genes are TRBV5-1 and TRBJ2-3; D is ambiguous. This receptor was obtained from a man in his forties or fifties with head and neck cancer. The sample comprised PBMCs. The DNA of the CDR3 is TGCGCCAGCAGCTCCATACCCACAGATACGCAGTATTTT. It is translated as CASSSIPTDTQYF.